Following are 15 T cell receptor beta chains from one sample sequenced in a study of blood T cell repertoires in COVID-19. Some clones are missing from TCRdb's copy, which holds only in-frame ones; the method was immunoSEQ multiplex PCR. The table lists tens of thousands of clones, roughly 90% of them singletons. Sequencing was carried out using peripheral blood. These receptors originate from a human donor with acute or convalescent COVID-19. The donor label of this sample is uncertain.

The CDR3, as DNA: TGTGCCAGCACTCTTAGGGACAGGGAGGGTTTGGGCTACACCTTC. This sequence encodes CASTLRDREGLGYTF. The J gene is TRBJ1-2, the V gene TRBV28, with 9 bases matching TRBD1. The ends lost 7 bases at V and 8 bases at J; junction bases unmatched: 14. This CDR3 is 15 amino acids long. Germline assignment: CDR1 MDHEN and CDR2 SYDVKM.

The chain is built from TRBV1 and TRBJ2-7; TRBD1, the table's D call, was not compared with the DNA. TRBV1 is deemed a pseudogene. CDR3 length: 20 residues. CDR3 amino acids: CTSSPLVVLEPGQRTYEQYF. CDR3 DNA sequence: TGCACCAGCAGCCCTTTAGTGGTCCTTGAGCCGGGACAGAGGACCTACGAGCAGTACTTC.

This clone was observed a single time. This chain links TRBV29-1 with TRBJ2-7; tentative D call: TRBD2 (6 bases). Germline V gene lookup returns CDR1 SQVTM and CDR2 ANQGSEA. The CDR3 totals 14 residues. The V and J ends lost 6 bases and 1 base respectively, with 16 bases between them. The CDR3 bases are TGCAGCGTAGCCTATTTAGCGGAGTCCTACGAGCAGTACTTC. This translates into CSVAYLAESYEQYF.

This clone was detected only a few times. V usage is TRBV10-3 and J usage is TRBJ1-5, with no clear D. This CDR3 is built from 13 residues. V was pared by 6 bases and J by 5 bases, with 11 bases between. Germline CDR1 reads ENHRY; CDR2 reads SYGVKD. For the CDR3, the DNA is TGTGCCATCAGGACTGCCTTGGATCAGCCCCAGCATTTT. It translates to CAIRTALDQPQHF.

The DNA for the CDR3 is TGTGCCAGTAGTATGCAACAGATCTATGGCTACACCTTC. It yields the protein CASSMQQIYGYTF. J is TRBJ1-2 and V is TRBV19; D remains ambiguous. The V gene lost 3 bases and the J gene lost 4 bases, with 9 bases spanning the gap. The CDR3 has 13 residues. Germline V gives CDR1 LNHDA, CDR2 SQIVND (reference sequence).

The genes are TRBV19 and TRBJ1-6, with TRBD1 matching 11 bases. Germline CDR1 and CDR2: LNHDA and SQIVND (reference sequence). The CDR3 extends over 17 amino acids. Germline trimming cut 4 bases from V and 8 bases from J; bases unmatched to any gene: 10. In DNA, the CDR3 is TGTGCCAGTAGTACCCCCTGGACAGGGGGCCGTCATTCACCCCTCCACTTT. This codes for CASSTPWTGGRHSPLHF.

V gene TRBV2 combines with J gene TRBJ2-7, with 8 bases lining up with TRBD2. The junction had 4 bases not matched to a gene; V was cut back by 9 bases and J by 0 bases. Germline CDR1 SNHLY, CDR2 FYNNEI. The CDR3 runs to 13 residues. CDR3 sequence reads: CASLAGSSYEQYF. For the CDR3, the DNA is TGTGCCAGTCTAGCGGGTAGCTCCTACGAGCAGTACTTC.

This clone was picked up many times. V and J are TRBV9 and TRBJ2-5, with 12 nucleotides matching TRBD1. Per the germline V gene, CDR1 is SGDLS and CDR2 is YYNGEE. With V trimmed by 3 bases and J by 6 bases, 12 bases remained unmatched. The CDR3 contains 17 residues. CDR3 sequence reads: CASSASEGTGGAKTQYF. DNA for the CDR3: TGTGCCAGCAGCGCTTCAGAGGGGACAGGGGGCGCGAAGACCCAGTACTTC.

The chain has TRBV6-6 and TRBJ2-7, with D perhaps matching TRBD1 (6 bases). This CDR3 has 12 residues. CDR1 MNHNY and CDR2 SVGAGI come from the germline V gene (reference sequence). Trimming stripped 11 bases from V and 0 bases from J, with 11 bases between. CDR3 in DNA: TGTGCCGCCCGGGACACCTCCTACGAGCAGTACTTC. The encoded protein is CAARDTSYEQYF.

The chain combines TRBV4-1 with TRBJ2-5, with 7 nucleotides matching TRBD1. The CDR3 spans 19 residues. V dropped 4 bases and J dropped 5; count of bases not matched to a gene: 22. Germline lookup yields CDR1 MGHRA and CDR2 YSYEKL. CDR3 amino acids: CASSRKILGADRASETQYF. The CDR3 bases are TGCGCCAGCAGCCGTAAGATACTTGGGGCAGACAGGGCGTCTGAGACCCAGTACTTC.

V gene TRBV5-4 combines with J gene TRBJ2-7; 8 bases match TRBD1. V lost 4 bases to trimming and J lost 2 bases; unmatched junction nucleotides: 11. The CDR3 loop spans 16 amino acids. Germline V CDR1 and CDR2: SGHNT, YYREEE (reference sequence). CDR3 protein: CASSGQGGPTAYEQYF. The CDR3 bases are TGTGCCAGCAGCGGACAGGGAGGACCCACCGCCTACGAGCAGTACTTC.

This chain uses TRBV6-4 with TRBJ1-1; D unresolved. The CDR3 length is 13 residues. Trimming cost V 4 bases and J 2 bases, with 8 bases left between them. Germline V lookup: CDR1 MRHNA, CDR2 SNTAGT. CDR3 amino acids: CASSVTVNTEAFF. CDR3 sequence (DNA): TGTGCCAGCAGTGTAACAGTAAACACTGAAGCTTTCTTT.

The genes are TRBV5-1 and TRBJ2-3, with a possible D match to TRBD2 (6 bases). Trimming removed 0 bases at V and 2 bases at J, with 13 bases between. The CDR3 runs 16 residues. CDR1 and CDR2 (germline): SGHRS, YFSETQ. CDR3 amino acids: CASSLAVLASTDTQYF. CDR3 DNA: TGCGCCAGCAGCTTGGCCGTACTAGCTTCCACAGATACGCAGTATTTT. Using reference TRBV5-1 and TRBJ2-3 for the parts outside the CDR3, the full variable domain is KAGVTQTPRYLIKTRGQQVTLSCSPISGHRSVSWYQQTPGQGLQFLFEYFSETQRNKGNFPGRFSGRQFSNSRSEMNVSTLELGDSALYLCASSLAVLASTDTQYFGPGTRLTVL.

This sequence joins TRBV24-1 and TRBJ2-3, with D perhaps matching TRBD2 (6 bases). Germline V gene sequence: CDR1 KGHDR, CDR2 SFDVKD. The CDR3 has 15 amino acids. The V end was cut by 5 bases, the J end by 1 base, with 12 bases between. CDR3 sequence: CATSGTGGGTDTQYF. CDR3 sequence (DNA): TGTGCCACCAGTGGCACAGGAGGGGGCACAGATACGCAGTATTTT.

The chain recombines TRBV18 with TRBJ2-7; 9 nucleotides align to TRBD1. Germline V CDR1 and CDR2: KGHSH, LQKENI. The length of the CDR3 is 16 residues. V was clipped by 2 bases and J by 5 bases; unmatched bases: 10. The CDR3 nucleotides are TGTGCCAGCTCACCAGGTGGCGGGACAGGGAGGCACGAGCAGTACTTC. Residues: CASSPGGGTGRHEQYF.